A selection of T cell receptor beta chains follows, all from one sample in a study of cytomegalovirus exposure and HLA in healthy donors. Clones were sequenced by immunoSEQ multiplex PCR, and TCRdb holds only the in-frame ones, with some missing. This specimen shows about 74,000 clones; the ten leading clones hold approximately 7.5%. Input material: PBMCs. The receptors stem from a female donor in good health and CMV-seropositive. Both conserved end residues are part of each CDR3. A D gene is named only where the DNA matches it firmly.

>TRBD2|TRBJ2-2|TRBV6-1
CASSDIGGLHTGELFF
TGTGCCAGCAGTGATATCGGGGGGTTGCACACCGGGGAGCTGTTTTTT
>-|TRBJ2-3|TRBV13
CASSPQGTDTRYF
TGTGCCAGCAGCCCACAGGGTACAGATACGCGGTATTTT
>-|TRBJ2-2|TRBV30
CAWSLPTWGRELFF
TGTGCCTGGAGCCTACCTACCTGGGGCAGGGAGCTGTTTTTT
>TRBD1|TRBJ2-5|TRBV11-3
CASSLGFRDRGQETQYF
TGTGCCAGCAGCTTAGGCTTCCGGGACAGGGGCCAAGAGACCCAGTACTTC
>TRBD1|TRBJ1-1|TRBV6-6
CASSTPTGQNTEAFF
TGTGCCAGCAGTACCCCGACAGGGCAGAACACTGAAGCTTTCTTT
>TRBD2|TRBJ2-1|TRBV9
CAGSVGGLAGAYNEQFF
TGTGCCGGCAGCGTAGGGGGACTAGCGGGAGCGTATAATGAGCAGTTCTTC
>TRBD1|TRBJ1-1|TRBV5-1
CASRKEGTGTKGTEAFF
TGCGCCAGCAGAAAGGAAGGGACAGGGACTAAGGGGACTGAAGCTTTCTTT
>TRBD1|TRBJ2-3|TRBV6-6
CASSSSGTGLTDTQYF
TGTGCCAGCAGTTCCTCCGGGACAGGGTTGACAGATACGCAGTATTTT
>TRBD2|TRBJ2-7|TRBV5-4
CASSFSGIPEQYF
TGTGCCAGCAGCTTTAGCGGGATCCCCGAGCAGTACTTC
>TRBD2|TRBJ2-7|TRBV4-2
CASSSLGLASYEQYF
TGTGCCAGCAGCTCCCTTGGACTAGCCTCCTACGAGCAGTACTTC
>TRBD1|TRBJ1-2|TRBV19
CASTGGEGGYTF
TGTGCCAGTACAGGGGGCGAAGGTGGCTACACCTTC
>TRBD1|TRBJ2-5|TRBV6-5
CASNKQGTQETQYF
TGTGCCAGCAATAAACAGGGGACCCAAGAGACCCAGTACTTC
>-|TRBJ1-5|TRBV18
CASSRGTADQPQHF
TGTGCCAGCTCACGCGGGACTGCAGATCAGCCCCAGCATTTT
>-|TRBJ1-1|TRBV9
CASSAGGGRTEAFF
TGTGCCAGCAGCGCGGGAGGGGGACGAACTGAAGCTTTCTTT
>-|TRBJ2-3|TRBV5-1
CASSLEAAGGPYTQYF
TGCGCCAGCAGCTTGGAAGCAGCGGGCGGACCCTATACGCAGTATTTT
>TRBD1|TRBJ1-5|TRBV10-2
CASGTASSYSNQPQHF
TGCGCCAGTGGGACAGCAAGCTCTTATAGCAATCAGCCCCAGCATTTT
>-|TRBJ2-3|TRBV30
CAWTFNGGYADTQYF
TGTGCCTGGACCTTCAACGGAGGATACGCAGATACGCAGTATTTT
>-|TRBJ1-1|TRBV4-1
CASSQAQGSTNTEAFF
TGCGCCAGCAGCCAAGCGCAGGGGAGTACGAACACTGAAGCTTTCTTT
>TRBD1|TRBJ2-7|TRBV7-9
CASSFGDRSYEQYF
TGTGCCAGCAGCTTCGGGGACAGGTCCTACGAGCAGTACTTC
>TRBD2|TRBJ2-1|TRBV5-1
CASSLPGLAGSGNNEQFF
TGCGCCAGCAGCTTGCCGGGACTAGCGGGAAGCGGGAACAATGAGCAGTTCTTC
>-|TRBJ1-1|TRBV6-5
CATQQPNTEAFF
TGTGCCACCCAACAGCCGAACACTGAAGCTTTCTTT
>TRBD1|TRBJ2-6|TRBV28
CASSSRTGETPGANVLTF
TGTGCCAGCAGTTCAAGGACAGGGGAAACCCCTGGGGCCAACGTCCTGACTTTC
>-|TRBJ1-5|TRBV19
CASSIVVPTGYQPQHF
TGTGCCAGTAGTATAGTGGTGCCGACAGGCTATCAGCCCCAGCATTTT
>TRBD1|TRBJ2-7|TRBV2
CASIPINVDRVYEQYF
TGTGCCAGCATCCCAATTAATGTGGACAGGGTCTACGAGCAGTACTTC
>TRBD1|TRBJ1-1|TRBV6-5
CASSYSHGQGHTEAFF
TGTGCCAGCAGTTACTCCCATGGACAGGGCCACACTGAAGCTTTCTTT
>-|TRBJ2-5|TRBV6-1
CASSERSARETQYF
TGTGCCAGCAGTGAAAGGAGCGCCAGAGAGACCCAGTACTTC
>TRBD1|TRBJ2-5|TRBV29-1
CSVEEGTGGVRETQYF
TGCAGCGTTGAAGAGGGGACAGGGGGCGTGAGGGAGACCCAGTACTTC
>-|TRBJ2-1|TRBV14
CASSQDFGGNNEQFF
TGTGCCAGCAGCCAAGATTTCGGAGGGAACAATGAGCAGTTCTTC
>-|TRBJ2-2|TRBV14
CASSQELPRTGELFF
TGTGCCAGCAGCCAAGAACTCCCTCGAACCGGGGAGCTGTTTTTT
>-|TRBJ2-7|TRBV6-5
CASSYSFEAEYEQYF
TGTGCCAGCAGTTACTCCTTTGAGGCCGAATACGAGCAGTACTTC
>TRBD1|TRBJ2-7|TRBV5-6
CASSKDRGREQYF
TGTGCCAGCAGCAAGGACAGGGGGCGCGAGCAGTACTTC
>-|TRBJ2-7|TRBV6-1
CASRMTRYEQYF
TGTGCCAGCAGGATGACTCGATACGAGCAGTACTTC
>-|TRBJ1-3|TRBV18
CASSPRQQRSGNTIYF
TGTGCCAGCTCACCACGACAGCAACGCTCTGGAAACACCATATATTTT
>-|TRBJ1-2|TRBV6-5
CASSSSMRSYYGYTF
TGTGCCAGCAGCTCCTCCATGAGAAGTTACTATGGCTACACCTTC
>TRBD1|TRBJ1-1|TRBV9
CASSVYGTGGTEAFF
TGTGCCAGCAGCGTATACGGGACAGGGGGCACTGAAGCTTTCTTT
>-|TRBJ2-7|TRBV7-3
CASSPSPGREQYF
TGTGCCAGCAGCCCTAGCCCGGGGAGGGAGCAGTACTTC
>TRBD1|TRBJ2-5|TRBV2
CASSERGRPGQGSQETQYF
TGTGCCAGCAGTGAAAGGGGGCGACCGGGACAGGGGTCTCAAGAGACCCAGTACTTC
>TRBD2|TRBJ2-2|TRBV25-1
CASRSGRALGITGELFF
TGTGCCAGCCGTAGCGGGAGGGCCCTCGGGATCACCGGGGAGCTGTTTTTT
>-|TRBJ2-6|TRBV7-9
CASSPHSSGANVLTF
TGTGCCAGCAGCCCGCACAGCTCTGGGGCCAACGTCCTGACTTTC
>-|TRBJ1-2|TRBV6-6
CASILGAYLPNYGYTF
TGTGCCAGCATCCTAGGGGCGTATCTACCTAACTATGGCTACACCTTC
>-|TRBJ1-2|TRBV6-1
CASSPVTGYTF
TGTGCCAGCAGTCCCGTTACAGGCTACACCTTC
>-|TRBJ2-7|TRBV14
CASSQEPGVIYEQYF
TGTGCCAGCAGCCAAGAACCGGGGGTAATCTACGAGCAGTACTTC
>TRBD1|TRBJ1-4|TRBV10-2
CASSATGVNEKLFF
TGCGCCAGCAGCGCGACAGGGGTTAATGAAAAACTGTTTTTT
>-|TRBJ2-3|TRBV11-2
CASSPRGFSGETDTQYF
TGTGCCAGCAGCCCTAGGGGGTTCAGCGGGGAAACAGATACGCAGTATTTT
>TRBD1|TRBJ2-1|TRBV9
CASSVGTGGKNEQFF
TGTGCCAGCAGCGTCGGGACAGGGGGGAAGAATGAGCAGTTCTTC
>TRBD1|TRBJ2-7|TRBV15
CATSTPGTGSREQYF
TGTGCCACCAGCACTCCCGGGACAGGGAGTCGCGAGCAGTACTTC
>-|TRBJ1-6|TRBV6-5
CASSYPEQGSPLHF
TGTGCCAGCAGTTACCCCGAACAGGGATCACCCCTCCACTTT
>TRBD1|TRBJ2-7|TRBV6-1
CASTDPGTGHYEQYF
TGTGCCAGCACCGATCCCGGGACAGGGCACTACGAGCAGTACTTC
>-|TRBJ1-1|TRBV6-1
CASTRVLNTEAFF
TGTGCCAGCACACGGGTCCTGAACACTGAAGCTTTCTTT
>-|TRBJ2-2|TRBV7-9
CASTPTLVSGELFF
TGTGCCAGCACCCCAACTCTAGTTTCCGGGGAGCTGTTTTTT
>-|TRBJ1-1|TRBV27
CASSLSMNTEAFF
TGTGCCAGCAGTTTATCTATGAACACTGAAGCTTTCTTT
>TRBD2|TRBJ2-7|TRBV25-1
CASSESTSGRAYEQYF
TGTGCCAGCAGTGAATCAACTAGCGGGAGAGCCTACGAGCAGTACTTC
>TRBD1|TRBJ2-1|TRBV19
CASSIGGQIYNEQFF
TGTGCCAGTAGCATTGGGGGACAGATCTACAATGAGCAGTTCTTC
>TRBD2|TRBJ2-7|TRBV7-3
CASSQTGTSGSYEQYF
TGTGCCAGCAGCCAGACAGGGACTAGCGGCTCCTACGAGCAGTACTTC